These T cell receptor beta chains were read from a single sample in a study of T cell repertoires in cytomegalovirus infection. TCRdb processed the reads anew with MiXCR; each CDR3 protein has one entry. The repertoire includes about 260,000 distinct CDR3 sequences, roughly 9.1% of them detected once, and around 16% sits in the top ten. The sequenced sample was PBMCs. The receptors shown here come from a human donor in good health (CMV status not recorded). Some clones in this sample may be carry-over from other donors' samples. Both conserved end residues are part of each CDR3.

V,CDR3
TRBV12-3/TRBV12-4,CASRISRDGAEAFF
TRBV6-2/TRBV6-3,CASSYQDRVSYEQYF
TRBV5-1,CASSLAQGEQPQHF
TRBV20-1,CSASSRTSGPSSRNF
TRBV7-8,CASSQDPSGELFF
TRBV7-6,CASSLGGQGSNSPLHF
TRBV28,CASSGPDTSYEQYF
TRBV7-2,CASSLIAGERPYEQYF
TRBV11-1,CASSPLAGGRDEQYF
TRBV6-1,CAGRGGLENTGELFF
TRBV7-2,CASSLASIGRTIAKNIQYF
TRBV6-2/TRBV6-3,CASAPSGTPTDTQYF
TRBV7-6,CASSPRRRGSGELFF
TRBV20-1,CSASIVEETQYF
TRBV7-2,CASSLGQLAGGISDTQYF
TRBV4-3,CASSQDRTGYEQYF
TRBV28,CASSFQDRVSYGYTF
TRBV29-1,CSVGGIATGELFF
TRBV19,CASSWTGGGNSPLHF
TRBV7-2,CASSPDYSGYEQYF
TRBV12-3/TRBV12-4,CASSFLRPTDTQYF
TRBV5-1,CASSPGLMNTEAFF
TRBV7-9,CASSSGHLSEQYF
TRBV20-1,CSATGAPGLSYEQYF
TRBV9,CASSVGTPPYGQYF
TRBV20-1,CSGTLTDTQYF
TRBV12-3/TRBV12-4,CASSFTGRHQPQHF
TRBV20-1,CSARLDRGRGSYEQYF
TRBV7-9,CASSLGDYPVNEQFF
TRBV7-3,CASSLGDRVYNEQFF
TRBV11-2,CASSAWGGGATEAFF
TRBV7-6,CASSFVFGLAQNIQYF
TRBV7-8,CASSFPVWWGPFNEQFF
TRBV6-2/TRBV6-3,CASKSAERNEKLFF